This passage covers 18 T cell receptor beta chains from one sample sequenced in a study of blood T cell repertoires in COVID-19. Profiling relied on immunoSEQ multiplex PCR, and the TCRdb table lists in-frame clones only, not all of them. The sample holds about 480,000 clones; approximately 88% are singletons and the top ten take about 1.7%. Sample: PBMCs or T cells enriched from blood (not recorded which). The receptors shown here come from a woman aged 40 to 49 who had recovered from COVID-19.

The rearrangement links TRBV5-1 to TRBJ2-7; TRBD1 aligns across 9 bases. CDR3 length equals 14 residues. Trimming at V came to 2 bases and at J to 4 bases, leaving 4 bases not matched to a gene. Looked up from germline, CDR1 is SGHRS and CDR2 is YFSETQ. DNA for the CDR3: TGCGCCAGCAGCTTACAGGGGGCGAGGTACGAGCAGTACTTC. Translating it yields CASSLQGARYEQYF.

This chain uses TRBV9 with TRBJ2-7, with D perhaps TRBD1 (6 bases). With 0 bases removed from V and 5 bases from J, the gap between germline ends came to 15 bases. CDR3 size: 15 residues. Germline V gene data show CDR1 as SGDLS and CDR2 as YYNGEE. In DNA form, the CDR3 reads TGTGCCAGCAGCGTAGATTGGGGGCTAGGAGACGAGCAGTACTTC. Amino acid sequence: CASSVDWGLGDEQYF. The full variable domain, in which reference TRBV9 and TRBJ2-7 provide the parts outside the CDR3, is DSGVTQTPKHLITATGQRVTLRCSPRSGDLSVYWYQQSLDQGLQFLIQYYNGEERAKGNILERFSAQQFPDLHSELNLSSLELGDSALYFCASSVDWGLGDEQYFGPGTRLTVT.

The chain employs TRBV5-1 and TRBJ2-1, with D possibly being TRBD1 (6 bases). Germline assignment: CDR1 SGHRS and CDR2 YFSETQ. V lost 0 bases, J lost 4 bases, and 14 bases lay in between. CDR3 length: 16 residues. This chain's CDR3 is CASSLGQGSDYNEQFF. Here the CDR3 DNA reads TGCGCCAGCAGCTTGGGCCAGGGGTCGGATTACAATGAGCAGTTCTTC.

CDR3 region: CASSLAGAGTNEKLFF. The CDR3 coding sequence is TGTGCCAGCAGCTTGGCTGGGGCAGGGACTAATGAAAAACTGTTTTTT. The gene calls are TRBV5-4 and TRBJ1-4; possible D gene TRBD1, 5 bases. The CDR3 is 16 residues long. V lost 0 bases and J 2 bases, leaving 11 bases between the germline ends. Germline CDR1 SGHNT, CDR2 YYREEE (reference sequence).

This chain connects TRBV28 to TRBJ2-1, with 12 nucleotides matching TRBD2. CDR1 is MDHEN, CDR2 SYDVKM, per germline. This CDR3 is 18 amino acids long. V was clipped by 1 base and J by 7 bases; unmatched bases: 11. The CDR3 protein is CASSLSQLAGGLRNEQFF. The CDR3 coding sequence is TGTGCCAGCAGTTTATCTCAACTAGCGGGAGGTTTGCGGAATGAGCAGTTCTTC.

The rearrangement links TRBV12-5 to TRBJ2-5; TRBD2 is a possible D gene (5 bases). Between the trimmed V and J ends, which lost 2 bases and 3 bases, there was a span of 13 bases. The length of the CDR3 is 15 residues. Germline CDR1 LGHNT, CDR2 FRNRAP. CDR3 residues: CASGLQWGVEETQYF. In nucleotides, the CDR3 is TGTGCTAGTGGTTTGCAGTGGGGAGTGGAAGAGACCCAGTACTTC.

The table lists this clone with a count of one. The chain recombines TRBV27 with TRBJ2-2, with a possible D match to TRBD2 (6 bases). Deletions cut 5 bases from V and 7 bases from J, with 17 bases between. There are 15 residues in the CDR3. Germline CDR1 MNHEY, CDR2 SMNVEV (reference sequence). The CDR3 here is CASSPREYNGGELFF. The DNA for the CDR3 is TGTGCCAGCAGTCCCCGGGAGTACAATGGCGGGGAGCTGTTTTTT.

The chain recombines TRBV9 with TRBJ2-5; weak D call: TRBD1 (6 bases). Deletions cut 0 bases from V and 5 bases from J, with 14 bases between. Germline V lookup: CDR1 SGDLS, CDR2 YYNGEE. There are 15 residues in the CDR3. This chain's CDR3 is CASSVGTLTGETQYF. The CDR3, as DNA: TGTGCCAGCAGCGTAGGGACACTAACAGGGGAGACCCAGTACTTC.

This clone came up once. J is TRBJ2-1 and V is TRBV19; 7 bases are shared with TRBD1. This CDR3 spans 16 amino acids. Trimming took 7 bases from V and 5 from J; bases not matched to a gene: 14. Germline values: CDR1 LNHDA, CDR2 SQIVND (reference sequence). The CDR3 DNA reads TGTGCCAGTACCGCGACAGGGAAGATATGGAACAATGAGCAGTTCTTC. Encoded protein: CASTATGKIWNNEQFF.

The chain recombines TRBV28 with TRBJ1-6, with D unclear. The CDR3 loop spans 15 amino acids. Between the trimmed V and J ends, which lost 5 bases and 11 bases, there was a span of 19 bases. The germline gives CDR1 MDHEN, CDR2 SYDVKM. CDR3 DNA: TGTGCCAGCAGTCTCAGCGTGAATGGTAGGACACCCCTCCACTTT. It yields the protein CASSLSVNGRTPLHF.

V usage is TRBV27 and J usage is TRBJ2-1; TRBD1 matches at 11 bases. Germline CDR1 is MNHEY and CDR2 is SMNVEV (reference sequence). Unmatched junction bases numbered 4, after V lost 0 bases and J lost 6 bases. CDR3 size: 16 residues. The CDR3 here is CASSLSWDRGFNEQFF. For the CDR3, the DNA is TGTGCCAGCAGTTTATCGTGGGACAGGGGGTTCAATGAGCAGTTCTTC.

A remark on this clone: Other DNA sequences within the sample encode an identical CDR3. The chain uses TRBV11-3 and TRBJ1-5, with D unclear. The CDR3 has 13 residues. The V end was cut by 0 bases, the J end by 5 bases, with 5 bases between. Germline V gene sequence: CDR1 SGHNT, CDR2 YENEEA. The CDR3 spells CASSLDRDQPQHF. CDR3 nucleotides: TGTGCCAGCAGCTTAGATCGAGATCAGCCCCAGCATTTT.

CDR3 in amino acids: CASSIARSSGRGYEQYF. For the CDR3, the DNA is TGTGCCAGTAGTATCGCCCGCTCTAGCGGGAGGGGATACGAGCAGTACTTC. The chain has TRBV19 and TRBJ2-7, with TRBD2 matching 12 bases. This CDR3 contains 17 residues. V was pared by 3 bases and J by 4 bases, with 10 bases of the junction left unmatched. CDR1 and CDR2 from the germline V gene are LNHDA and SQIVND (reference sequence).

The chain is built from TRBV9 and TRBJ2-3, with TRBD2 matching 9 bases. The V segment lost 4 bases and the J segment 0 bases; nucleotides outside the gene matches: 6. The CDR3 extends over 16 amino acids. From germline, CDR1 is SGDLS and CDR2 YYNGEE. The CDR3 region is CASSPGTSHSTDTQYF. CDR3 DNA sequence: TGTGCCAGCAGCCCCGGGACTAGCCATAGCACAGATACGCAGTATTTT.

This CDR3 is CASSEWAYNEQFF. The CDR3 nucleotides are TGTGCCAGCAGTGAATGGGCGTACAATGAGCAGTTCTTC. The chain has TRBV12-3 or TRBV12-4 and TRBJ2-1; D remains unclear. The CDR3 is 13 amino acids. V was pared by 5 bases and J by 4 bases, with 9 bases between.

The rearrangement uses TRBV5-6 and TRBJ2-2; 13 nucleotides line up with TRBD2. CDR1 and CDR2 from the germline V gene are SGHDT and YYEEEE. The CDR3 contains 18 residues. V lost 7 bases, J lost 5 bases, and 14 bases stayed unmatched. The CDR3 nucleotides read TGTGCCAGCGCAAGCTTAGGACTAGCGGGAGCTGGAACCGGGGAGCTGTTTTTT. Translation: CASASLGLAGAGTGELFF.

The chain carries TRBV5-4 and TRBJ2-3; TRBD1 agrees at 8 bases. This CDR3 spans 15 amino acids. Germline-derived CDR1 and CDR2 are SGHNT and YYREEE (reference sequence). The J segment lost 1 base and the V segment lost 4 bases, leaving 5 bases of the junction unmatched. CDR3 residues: CASSQGQEGTDTQYF. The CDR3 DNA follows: TGTGCCAGCAGCCAGGGACAGGAAGGCACAGATACGCAGTATTTT.

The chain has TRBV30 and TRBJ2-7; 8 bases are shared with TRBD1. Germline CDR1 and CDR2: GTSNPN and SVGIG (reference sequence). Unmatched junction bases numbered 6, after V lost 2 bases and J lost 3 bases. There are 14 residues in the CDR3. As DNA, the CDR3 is TGTGCCTGGAGTATACAGGGGGGATACTACGAGCAGTACTTC. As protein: CAWSIQGGYYEQYF.